These 9 T cell receptor beta chains share one sample of origin, sequenced in a study of long-term antiretroviral therapy in people with HIV. They ran version v3.0 of the immunoSEQ assay at survey level. The assay was immunoSEQ multiplex PCR, and TCRdb's table has in-frame clones only and misses some. The sample carries some 25,000 clones, 65% to 85% recorded once. Sequencing was performed on unsorted PBMCs, taken 3 years after starting antiretroviral therapy. The source of these receptors is a man younger than 35 with HIV.

This sequence joins TRBV6-5 and TRBJ2-1; no clear D gene. V gave up 2 bases and J gave up 5 bases, with 4 bases separating them. This CDR3 is built from 12 residues. Germline V gene data show CDR1 as MNHEY and CDR2 as SVGAGI. CDR3 loop: CASSYGHNEQFF. In nucleotides, the CDR3 is TGTGCCAGCAGTTACGGGCACAATGAGCAGTTCTTC.

The genes are TRBV5-4 and TRBJ1-3; unclear D gene. Trimming pared 0 bases from V and 0 bases from J, leaving 10 bases between. The CDR3 consists of 16 residues. Germline CDR1 is SGHNT and CDR2 is YYREEE (reference sequence). The CDR3 bases are TGTGCCAGCAGCTTGGCCGGCATCAGCTCTGGAAACACCATATATTTT. Residues: CASSLAGISSGNTIYF.

For this clone: Different DNA sequences within this sample yield the same CDR3. V gene TRBV11-2 combines with J gene TRBJ2-5, with D possibly TRBD1 on 6 matching bases. Germline-derived CDR1 and CDR2 are SGHAT and FQNNGV. V lost 1 base, J lost 3 bases, and 15 bases lay in between. This CDR3 region has 16 residues. The CDR3 DNA follows: TGTGCCAGCAGCTTAGGTTTAAGGGCAGGGGAAGAGACCCAGTACTTC. Its protein product is CASSLGLRAGEETQYF.

This clone was recorded only once. This sequence joins TRBV28 and TRBJ1-2; 8 nucleotides agree with TRBD1. The CDR3 has 17 residues. Germline V gives CDR1 MDHEN, CDR2 SYDVKM. V shed 6 bases, J shed 3 bases, and the junction held 15 bases outside the gene matches. For the CDR3, the DNA is TGTGCCAGCAGCGGGAGAGGACAGGGAATACTTGACTATGGCTACACCTTC. Its protein product is CASSGRGQGILDYGYTF.

This chain uses TRBV7-8 with TRBJ2-7; D might be TRBD1 (5 bases). CDR3 size: 16 residues. In germline, CDR1 is SGHVS, CDR2 FQNEAQ. The V end was cut by 5 bases, the J end by 3 bases, with 20 bases between. As DNA, the CDR3 is TGTGCCAGCAGCGTTCAGGGCCCAAACCCCGACTACGAGCAGTACTTC. Encoded protein: CASSVQGPNPDYEQYF. The full variable domain, completed using reference TRBV7-8 and TRBJ2-7, is GAGVSQSPRYKVAKRGQDVALRCDPISGHVSLFWYQQALGQGPEFLTYFQNEAQLDKSGLPSDRFFAERPEGSVSTLKIQRTQQEDSAVYLCASSVQGPNPDYEQYFGPGTRLTVT.

The chain couples TRBV4-2 to TRBJ2-5, with 9 bases identical to TRBD1. Germline V gene lookup returns CDR1 LGHNA and CDR2 YNFKEQ. Losses at the gene ends were 5 bases for V and 4 bases for J; bases not matched to a gene: 8. This CDR3 spans 15 amino acids. The CDR3 DNA follows: TGTGCCAGCAGCACCGAACAGGGGGCGCGAGAGACCCAGTACTTC. Translating gives CASSTEQGARETQYF.

This clone was recorded once. The rearrangement joins TRBV28 to TRBJ1-4, with 10 bases lining up with TRBD1. There are 15 residues in the CDR3. CDR1 MDHEN and CDR2 SYDVKM come from the germline V gene. The junction had 7 bases not matched to a gene; V was cut back by 5 bases and J by 7 bases. The CDR3: CASSIPGQGFEKLFF. The DNA for the CDR3 is TGTGCCAGCAGTATTCCGGGACAGGGGTTTGAAAAACTGTTTTTT.

The chain combines TRBV7-8 with TRBJ1-5; D is unresolved. Trimming took off 5 bases at V and 4 bases at J, with 15 bases between the two ends. The germline gives CDR1 SGHVS, CDR2 FQNEAQ. CDR3 length equals 15 residues. In DNA form, the CDR3 reads TGTGCCAGCAGCGGAAATACCGGGCAGAATCAGCCCCAGCATTTT. Protein: CASSGNTGQNQPQHF.

J is TRBJ1-1 and V is TRBV5-1; D is undetermined. Germline CDR1 SGHRS, CDR2 YFSETQ. CDR3 size: 11 residues. V was clipped by 5 bases and J by 0 bases, with 2 bases between them. This chain's CDR3 is CASRLNTEAFF. CDR3 sequence (DNA): TGCGCCAGCAGGCTGAACACTGAAGCTTTCTTT.